The rows below give T cell receptor beta chains drawn from one sample of a study of blood T cell repertoires in COVID-19. Here immunoSEQ multiplex PCR was the method, and the copy in TCRdb shows in-frame clones only, minus some. The sample has roughly 78,000 clones, around four fifths seen once; the top ten hold around a sixth. The sequenced sample consisted of peripheral blood. Source of these receptors: a woman at least 80 years old with acute or convalescent COVID-19. Each CDR3 is given with its conserved first and last residue. D genes are given only for firm matches. Where a row states a size, it is once, few, many or the class of an expanded clone; other rows omit it.

J	D	size	V	CDR3	DNA
TRBJ2-2	-	once	TRBV19	CASQRYGELFF	TGTGCCAGTCAGCGATACGGGGAGCTGTTTTTT
TRBJ1-1	TRBD1	-	TRBV5-8	CASSLEPTGGRTEAFF	TGTGCCAGCAGCTTGGAACCGACAGGGGGCCGCACTGAAGCTTTCTTT
TRBJ1-1	-	few	TRBV7-9	CASSLAVSGNTEAFF	TGTGCCAGCAGCTTGGCGGTGAGTGGGAACACTGAAGCTTTCTTT
TRBJ1-1	-	-	TRBV11-3	CASSLVSTEAFF	TGTGCCAGCAGCTTAGTATCTACTGAAGCTTTCTTT
TRBJ1-2	-	-	TRBV19	CASNPVLGGNYGYTF	TGTGCCAGTAATCCCGTATTGGGGGGGAACTATGGCTACACCTTC
TRBJ1-1	-	-	TRBV6-5	CASSYTGNTEAFF	TGTGCCAGCAGTTACACAGGGAACACTGAAGCTTTCTTT
TRBJ1-2	-	-	TRBV19	CASSKGQGYGYTF	TGTGCCAGTTCCAAAGGGCAGGGCTATGGCTACACCTTC
TRBJ2-7	TRBD2	-	TRBV27	CASSLVAGVAYEQYF	TGTGCCAGCAGCCTTGTAGCGGGAGTGGCCTACGAGCAGTACTTC
TRBJ1-4	-	-	TRBV3-1/TRBV3-2	CASSQGAGGNEKLFF	TGTGCCAGCAGCCAAGGGGCCGGTGGGAATGAAAAACTGTTTTTT
TRBJ2-3	-	-	TRBV11-2	CASSPTVQGDTQYF	TGTGCCAGCAGCCCCACCGTCCAGGGGGATACGCAGTATTTT
TRBJ2-1	TRBD2	-	TRBV5-1	CASSPRDYSYNEQFF	TGCGCCAGCAGCCCTCGGGACTACTCCTACAATGAGCAGTTCTTC
TRBJ1-1	-	-	TRBV4-1	CASSQSPGVDTEAFF	TGCGCCAGCAGCCAATCGCCGGGTGTTGACACTGAAGCTTTCTTT
TRBJ1-2	TRBD1	-	TRBV19	CASSATRGQGGHYGYTF	TGTGCCAGTAGTGCCACCCGGGGACAGGGAGGCCACTATGGCTACACCTTC
TRBJ1-4	TRBD1	few	TRBV10-3	CAISGVPGGTAVF	TGTGCCATCAGTGGCGTCCCTGGCGGGACAGCCGTTTTT
TRBJ1-5	-	-	TRBV19	CASRRPGVSNQPQHF	TGTGCCAGTAGGCGCCCAGGGGTAAGCAATCAGCCCCAGCATTTT
TRBJ2-1	TRBD2	-	TRBV14	CASSLAGGIYNEQFF	TGTGCCAGCAGCTTAGCGGGAGGTATCTACAATGAGCAGTTCTTC
TRBJ1-3	-	-	TRBV9	CASSPTPGSGNTIYF	TGTGCCAGCAGCCCCACCCCGGGGTCTGGAAACACCATATATTTT
TRBJ1-4	TRBD1	-	TRBV13	CASSANRGVNEKLFF	TGTGCCAGCAGCGCGAACAGGGGGGTTAATGAAAAACTGTTTTTT
TRBJ1-3	-	-	TRBV7-8	CASSLRDSGNTIYF	TGTGCCAGCAGCTTACGCGACTCTGGAAACACCATATATTTT
TRBJ1-2	-	-	TRBV2	CASSETGNYGYTF	TGTGCCAGCAGTGAGACTGGGAACTATGGCTACACCTTC
TRBJ1-5	-	once	TRBV30	CAWSRGRENQPQHF	TGTGCCTGGAGTAGGGGGAGGGAAAATCAGCCCCAGCATTTT
TRBJ2-7	TRBD2	-	TRBV7-3	CASSLLAGAYEQYF	TGTGCCAGCAGCTTACTAGCGGGAGCCTACGAGCAGTACTTC